The TCR beta chain under discussion was sequenced for a study of CD8+ T cells in alopecia areata (dated by TCRdb to the late 2010s). Regarding the research as a whole: Treated patients were enrolled in an open-label pilot trial of oral tofacitinib, 5 to 10 mg twice daily, for moderate-to-severe alopecia areata. Patients received tofacitinib for 6 to 18 months and were then followed off drug for 6 months to check for delayed response and recurrence. In treated patients, disease severity was measured using the SALT score, which gives the percentage of scalp surface area affected. In both human patients and the C3H/HeJ mouse model, the study applied high-throughput TCRbeta sequencing to look at T cell clonal expansion in alopecia areata. Human TCRbeta sequencing covered scalp tissue and sorted CD4+ and CD8+ peripheral blood T cells from patchy and totalis/universalis alopecia areata patients and healthy controls. Biopsies were taken from tofacitinib-treated patients at baseline and at 4 and 24 weeks of treatment, and a later scalp biopsy was taken in several of the tofacitinib-treated patients. Scalp clonality was compared among normal scalp (n=4), patchy alopecia areata scalp (n=8), and alopecia totalis/universalis scalp (n=8). RNA was obtained with the PAXgene miRNA kit for fixed scalp, the miRNeasy kit for PBMCs, and the RNeasy kit for mouse skin. TCRbeta CDR3 regions were amplified by immunoSEQ multiplex PCR with 35 Vbeta forward and 13 Jbeta reverse primers. What the work shows at the level of the full study, not this receptor alone: Resident alphabeta T cells in normal human skin are also sequenced, complicating scalp TCR repertoire analysis, unlike mouse skin dominated by gammadelta T cells. Because the treated cohort was small and had just a single nonresponder, larger studies are needed to establish links between baseline CD8+ expansion and response. Shared TCR sequences between patients were less evident than in mice, which may be partly attributable to HLA diversity in the patient population. Compared with normal scalp, lesional scalp had higher clonality and more expanded CD8+ clones, particularly in alopecia totalis/universalis, a pattern that suggests antigenic drive. Many expanded lesional clones persisted in scalp and blood during tofacitinib treatment, which may partly explain relapse after stopping treatment. Tofacitinib significantly lowered scalp clonality and the number of expanded CD8+ clones among the top 100 scalp clones.

The library was generated by the immunoSEQ multiplex PCR assay. RNA was extracted from all samples and reverse transcribed into cDNA as template for TCR sequencing. First-strand cDNA was synthesized using SuperScript III with a 2:1 mix of oligo-dT and random hexamers. A synthetic immune receptor repertoire was used to measure amplification bias, and any remaining bias was corrected computationally. In the authors' own workflow: Raw reads were preprocessed for error removal, and CDR3 was defined according to IMGT conventions as running from the conserved cysteine to phenylalanine. To get clonality, Shannon entropy was normalized by log2 of the number of productive unique TCRs and the result was subtracted from 1. CD4 or CD8 identity of scalp clones was inferred by cross-referencing scalp TCRbeta sequences with sorted blood CD4 and CD8 repertoires. TCRdb stores this immuneACCESS table with in-frame sequences only. Part of the clones is absent; in the studies checked, under half of the shortfall reflects unresolved V genes, and no reason is known for the rest. V, J and clone size derive from that table, while D and trimming were established from the DNA sequence. Recorded for this sample are 110,000 or so clones; 56% of them occurred a single time. In total, the top ten clones hold about 3.3% of the sample.

This clone showed up just a few times. Its target antigen remains unknown. Within one base of it there is no much larger clone, and no base qualities were kept. At the junction V is shortened by 4 bases and J by 2 bases, with 15 bases in between. The CDR3 runs 15 residues from the cysteine to the phenylalanine. Kept here is only the CDR3 DNA, which spans 45 bases and is read in frame from base 1. The germline V gene encodes CDR1 SNHLY and CDR2 FYNNEI. Reading the label with the study, this specimen's time point is: roughly 26 weeks on oral tofacitinib. Reading the label with the study, this specimen's treatment or condition is: oral pan-JAK inhibitor, 5-10 mg twice daily. From alopecia areata patients, peripheral blood was collected along with lesional scalp punch biopsies. PBMCs were isolated by density centrifugation and stained for CD3, CD4 and CD8, and CD4+ and CD8+ T cells were sorted on a FACSAria.

This sequence originates from a human donor with alopecia areata. The receptor chain draws on TRBV2 and TRBJ2-7, with the D gene call left open. Here the sequenced sample was CD4+ T cells sorted from blood, taken at week 24, from a patient treated with tofacitinib. The CDR3 region reads CASSVGPRKTYEQYF. The sequence in DNA is TGTGCCAGCAGTGTCGGACCGAGGAAAACCTACGAGCAGTACTTC.